These 14 T cell receptor beta chains came from one sample sequenced in a study of molecular identifiers for immune sequencing clone quantification. Using its own MiXCR run on the PCR reads, TCRdb lists one record per CDR3 protein. The sample has approximately 550,000 distinct CDR3 sequences, around a fifth seen once. The sequencing sample was made of naive CD8+ T cells from blood, with Jurkat cell RNA spiked in. Subset noted: FACS-sorted CD8+CD4-CCR7+CD45RA+ naive T cells. The receptor source for this set is a human donor in good health. Some libraries in this study had Jurkat cell RNA spiked in.

This clonotype has at least ten counts. The J gene is TRBJ2-7, the V gene TRBV7-9, with a tentative D call TRBD2 (5 bases). The CDR3 is 12 residues long. Per germline, CDR1 SEHNR and CDR2 FQNEAQ (reference sequence). Trimming pared 6 bases from V and 2 bases from J, leaving 8 bases between. The CDR3 is CASSAGPYEQYF. The CDR3 DNA sequence: TGTGCCAGCAGTGCGGGTCCCTACGAGCAGTACTTC.

Comments on this clonotype: At one end, the junction sequence differs from germline, possibly due to a read error. The V and J genes are TRBV14 and TRBJ2-3, with TRBD2 matching 13 bases. Germline V gene lookup returns CDR1 SGHDN and CDR2 FVKESK. This CDR3 comprises 18 residues. CDR3 loop: CTSSQPGTSGTSTDTQYF. CDR3 DNA sequence: TGTACCAGCAGCCAACCCGGGACTAGCGGGACTAGCACAGATACGCAGTATTTT.

Of note for this clonotype: Since the CDR3 does not end with the conserved phenylalanine or tryptophan, this likely comes from a read error. The CDR3 DNA sequence: TGTGCCAGCAGCTTAGTGCAGGGTAGGGGTGAAGCTTTCTCT. This gives the protein CASSLVQGRGEAFS. J is TRBJ1-1 and V is TRBV7-9; perhaps TRBD1 as D (5 bases). V was trimmed by 1 base and J by 7 bases, leaving 13 bases between them. CDR3 size: 14 residues. The germline CDR1 and CDR2 sequences are SEHNR and FQNEAQ (reference sequence).

This clonotype has only a few counts. This rearrangement joins TRBV29-1 to TRBJ1-4; 7 nucleotides match TRBD1. This CDR3 has 15 amino acids. The trim removed 7 bases at V and 6 bases at J, leaving 14 bases unmatched. Germline CDR1 and CDR2: SQVTM and ANQGSEA. CDR3 loop: CSATTGYGSDEKLFF. DNA for the CDR3: TGCAGCGCCACGACAGGGTATGGTAGCGATGAAAAACTGTTTTTT.

CDR3 DNA: TGTGCCTGGAGTGAGGCAGGCGACACTGAAGCTTTCTTT. Translated, it gives CAWSEAGDTEAFF. V is TRBV30 and J is TRBJ1-1; D is ambiguous. This CDR3 is 13 amino acids long. V lost 1 base and J 3 bases, leaving 9 bases between the germline ends. Germline CDR1 is GTSNPN and CDR2 is SVGIG (reference sequence).

This clonotype was recorded a few times. The rearrangement joins TRBV30 to TRBJ2-7; D perhaps matches TRBD2 (6 bases). Germline-derived CDR1 and CDR2 are GTSNPN and SVGIG (reference sequence). V shed 0 bases and J shed 6 bases, with 9 bases lying between them. There are 12 residues in the CDR3. CDR3: CAWSVAGGEQYF. The CDR3 DNA is TGTGCCTGGAGTGTAGCGGGTGGCGAGCAGTACTTC.

The genes are TRBV6-1 and TRBJ2-3, with a possible D match to TRBD2 (6 bases). Germline values: CDR1 MNHNS, CDR2 SASEGT. There are 15 residues in the CDR3. The V and J ends lost 2 bases and 2 bases respectively, with 11 bases between them. In DNA, the CDR3 is TGTGCCAGCAGTGAATGGGGCGGGGCCACAGATACGCAGTATTTT. Translation: CASSEWGGATDTQYF.

The CDR3 region is CASGQPRQVFYEQYF. The CDR3 DNA reads as TGTGCCAGCGGCCAACCCCGACAGGTTTTCTACGAGCAGTACTTC. The chain carries TRBV28 and TRBJ2-7, with a weak D call TRBD1 (6 bases). V was clipped by 8 bases and J by 3 bases, with 20 bases between them. The CDR3 is 15 amino acids. Germline lookup yields CDR1 MDHEN and CDR2 SYDVKM. The complete variable domain, with remaining parts taken from reference TRBV28 and TRBJ2-7, reads DVKVTQSSRYLVKRTGEKVFLECVQDMDHENMFWYRQDPGLGLRLIYFSYDVKMKEKGDIPEGYSVSREKKERFSLILESASTNQTSMYLCASGQPRQVFYEQYFGPGTRLTVT.

This clonotype was found many times. The rearrangement uses TRBV6-1 and TRBJ2-7; 7 nucleotides agree with TRBD1. CDR3 size: 15 residues. Germline V lookup: CDR1 MNHNS, CDR2 SASEGT. V lost 6 bases, J lost 3 bases, and 11 bases stayed unmatched. CDR3 bases: TGTGCCAGCAGGGACCCGGGACAGAACTACTACGAGCAGTACTTC. Protein product: CASRDPGQNYYEQYF.

The chain recombines TRBV27 with TRBJ1-6, with 7 bases matching TRBD1. Per the germline V gene, CDR1 is MNHEY and CDR2 is SMNVEV (reference sequence). V shed 2 bases and J 15 bases; nucleotides not matched to a gene: 10. The CDR3 contains 14 residues. The CDR3 region has the DNA TGTGCCAGCAGTTTAGGGCAGGGGGTATTAGTCCTCCACTTT. Its translation is CASSLGQGVLVLHF.

This clonotype was seen many times. CDR3 region: CASSSNSQLSYEQYF. As DNA, the CDR3 is TGTGCCAGCAGCTCCAACAGCCAACTCTCCTACGAGCAGTACTTC. This chain connects TRBV7-9 to TRBJ2-7; the D is unclear. The CDR3 consists of 15 residues. Germline CDR1 and CDR2: SEHNR and FQNEAQ (reference sequence). V dropped 4 bases and J dropped 0 bases, with 13 bases sitting between them.

This clonotype has ten or more counts. The chain carries TRBV7-9 and TRBJ2-3, with 13 bases fitting TRBD2. Germline loops: CDR1 SEHNR, CDR2 FQNEAQ (reference sequence). V gave up 5 bases and J gave up 0 bases; unmatched junction bases: 2. This CDR3 region has 16 residues. CDR3 bases: TGTGCCAGCAGCACGGGACTAGCGGGGAGCACAGATACGCAGTATTTT. It specifies CASSTGLAGSTDTQYF.

The V and J genes are TRBV14 and TRBJ2-3; D not certain. The length of the CDR3 is 15 residues. Germline V gene data show CDR1 as SGHDN and CDR2 as FVKESK. V lost 3 bases and J lost 1, with 11 bases in between. The CDR3 DNA reads TGTGCCAGCAGCCACCCGGCAAGGGGCACAGATACGCAGTATTTT. Encoded protein: CASSHPARGTDTQYF.

This clonotype was seen at least ten times. This chain links TRBV7-9 with TRBJ1-1; D may be TRBD1 (6 bases). The length of the CDR3 is 15 residues. The germline CDR1 and CDR2 sequences are SEHNR and FQNEAQ (reference sequence). The germline V and J ends were trimmed by 1 base and 6 bases, with 15 bases remaining between them. This CDR3 is CASSLVRGRVAEAFF. The CDR3 bases are TGTGCCAGCAGCTTAGTAAGGGGGAGAGTGGCTGAAGCTTTCTTT.